This T cell receptor (beta chain) was captured in a study of shared clonotypes between healthy human individuals. Findings and limits, study-wide: Across subsets, estimated richness was generally greater for naive than for memory populations.

The CDR3 has 14 residues. Germline V gene data show CDR1 as SGHRS and CDR2 as YFSETQ. The J segment lost 6 bases and the V segment lost 4 bases, leaving 7 bases of the junction unmatched. Repertoires were generated with immunoSEQ multiplex PCR, while TCRdb's copy carries only in-frame clones and drops some. The data contain a few million clones, around 90% of them singletons. Note on this clone: As yet, its antigen is unknown.

The chain joins TRBV5-1 to TRBJ2-1; TRBD2 aligns across 7 bases. The TCR was taken from a man between 18 and 35 years old in good health. The sequencing input was naive CD4+ T cells sorted from blood. The subset: CD45RA+ positively selected. In DNA, the CDR3 is TGCGCCAGCAGCCTAATGACTAGCTCCAATGAGCAGTTCTTC. Protein product: CASSLMTSSNEQFF. The full variable domain, in which reference TRBV5-1 and TRBJ2-1 provide the parts outside the CDR3, is KAGVTQTPRYLIKTRGQQVTLSCSPISGHRSVSWYQQTPGQGLQFLFEYFSETQRNKGNFPGRFSGRQFSNSRSEMNVSTLELGDSALYLCASSLMTSSNEQFFGPGTRLTVL.